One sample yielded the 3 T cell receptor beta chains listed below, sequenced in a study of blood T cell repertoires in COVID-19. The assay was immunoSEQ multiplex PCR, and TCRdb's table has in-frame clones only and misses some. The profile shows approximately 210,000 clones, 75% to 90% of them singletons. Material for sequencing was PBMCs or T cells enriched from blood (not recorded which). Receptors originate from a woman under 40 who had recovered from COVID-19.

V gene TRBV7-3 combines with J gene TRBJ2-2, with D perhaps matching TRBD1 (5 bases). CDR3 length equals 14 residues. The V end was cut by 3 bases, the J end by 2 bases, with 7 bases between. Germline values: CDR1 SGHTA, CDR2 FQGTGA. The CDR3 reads CASSFGANTGELFF. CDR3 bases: TGTGCCAGCAGCTTTGGGGCTAACACCGGGGAGCTGTTTTTT.

This CDR3 reads CARWVGAYYGYTF. DNA for the CDR3: TGTGCCAGGTGGGTGGGGGCTTACTATGGCTACACCTTC. The chain uses TRBV12-3 or TRBV12-4 and TRBJ1-2; a possible D gene is TRBD1 (6 bases). The germline V and J ends were trimmed by 9 bases and 3 bases, with 14 bases remaining between them. This CDR3 is built from 13 residues.

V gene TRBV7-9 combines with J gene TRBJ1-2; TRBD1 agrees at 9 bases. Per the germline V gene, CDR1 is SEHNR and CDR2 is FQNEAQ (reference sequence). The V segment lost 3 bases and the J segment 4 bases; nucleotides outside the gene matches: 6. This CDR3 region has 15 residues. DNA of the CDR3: TGTGCCAGCAGCTTCACAGGGGGCATCGTCTATGGCTACACCTTC. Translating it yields CASSFTGGIVYGYTF.